The 23 T cell receptor beta chains presented below share a single source sample, sequenced in a study of ipilimumab plus nivolumab after autologous stem cell transplantation. The assay was immunoSEQ multiplex PCR, and TCRdb's table has in-frame clones only and misses some. The repertoire consists of tens of thousands of clones, with around 83% occurring once and the leading ten covering around 5%. Sequences were derived from PBMCs, sampled in a trial of ipilimumab plus nivolumab as post-transplant consolidation. Receptors were obtained from a male donor with diffuse large B-cell lymphoma.

The chain is built from TRBV5-8 and TRBJ2-3; 8 nucleotides agree with TRBD1. Germline-derived CDR1 and CDR2 are SGHTS and YDEGEE. The CDR3 totals 16 residues. With 4 bases clipped from V and 0 bases from J, the junction kept 7 bases outside the gene matches. This CDR3 reads CASSQSRGLSTDTQYF. Written as DNA, the CDR3 is TGTGCCAGCAGCCAGAGCAGGGGGCTGAGCACAGATACGCAGTATTTT.

The chain employs TRBV6-1 and TRBJ1-2; D perhaps matches TRBD1 (6 bases). Germline assignment: CDR1 MNHNS and CDR2 SASEGT. The V end lost 10 bases, the J end lost 0 bases, and 15 bases lay between the germline ends. The CDR3 sequence is 14 residues long. The CDR3: CATTGRPSNYGYTF. CDR3 coding DNA: TGTGCCACAACAGGGAGGCCATCTAACTATGGCTACACCTTC.

This clone has a handful of counts. V is TRBV7-7 and J is TRBJ2-1, with D possibly TRBD2 on 6 matching bases. In germline, CDR1 is SSHAT, CDR2 FNYEAQ (reference sequence). Trimming stripped 6 bases from V and 5 bases from J, with 17 bases between. The CDR3 runs 15 residues. The CDR3 protein is CASSRLASRDNEQFF. In DNA form, the CDR3 reads TGTGCCAGCAGTCGCCTAGCGTCTAGGGACAATGAGCAGTTCTTC.

The rearrangement uses TRBV4-2 and TRBJ2-7; 8 bases are a match to TRBD1. In germline, CDR1 is LGHNA, CDR2 YNFKEQ. Trimming at V came to 4 bases and at J to 2 bases, leaving 10 bases not matched to a gene. The CDR3 has 16 residues. The CDR3 sequence is CASSPRTGTGAYEQYF. CDR3 nucleotide sequence: TGTGCCAGCAGCCCGAGGACCGGGACAGGAGCCTACGAGCAGTACTTC.

V usage is TRBV5-4 and J usage is TRBJ2-3, with D uncertain. Germline V lookup: CDR1 SGHNT, CDR2 YYREEE (reference sequence). The CDR3 length is 12 residues. V shed 6 bases and J shed 4 bases, with 9 bases lying between them. The CDR3 sequence: CASNTGPDTQYF. The DNA of the CDR3 is TGTGCCAGCAACACGGGCCCAGATACGCAGTATTTT.

The chain couples TRBV30 to TRBJ1-3, with D unclear. There are 13 residues in the CDR3. The germline V gene encodes CDR1 GTSNPN and CDR2 SVGIG (reference sequence). The V end was cut by 3 bases, the J end by 8 bases, with 14 bases between. The DNA of the CDR3 is TGTGCCTGGAGCCCTCCCTCGGAGGACACCATATATTTT. Its protein is CAWSPPSEDTIYF.

This clone showed up just once. One base away lies a much larger clone, so this may be a sequencing read error. The rearrangement joins TRBV5-6 to TRBJ1-2; tentatively, D is TRBD1 (6 bases). The V gene's germline CDR1 is SGHDT and CDR2 YYEEEE. Trimming removed 3 bases at V and 2 bases at J, with 8 bases between. The CDR3 is made up of 13 amino acids. This CDR3 is CASSSGQNYGYTF. The CDR3 nucleotides are TGTGCCAGCAGCTCAGGACAGAACTATGGCTACACCTTC. The full variable domain, with the rest looked up from reference TRBV5-6 and TRBJ1-2, is DAGVTQSPTHLIKTRGQQVTLRCSPKSGHDTVSWYQQALGQGPQFIFQYYEEEERQRGNFPDRFSGHQFPNYSSELNVNALLLGDSALYLCASSSGQNYGYTFGSGTRLTVV.

V and J are TRBV5-4 and TRBJ1-3; 9 nucleotides agree with TRBD1. The CDR3 runs to 15 residues. CDR1 is SGHNT and CDR2 is YYREEE in the germline V gene (reference sequence). V gave up 4 bases and J gave up 4 bases; unmatched junction bases: 6. DNA of the CDR3: TGTGCCAGCAGCCAAGGACAGGGGACCGGAAACACCATATATTTT. Protein product: CASSQGQGTGNTIYF.

V gene TRBV27 combines with J gene TRBJ2-1; D remains unclear. Per the germline V gene, CDR1 is MNHEY and CDR2 is SMNVEV (reference sequence). Trimming took 6 bases from V and 4 from J, leaving 16 bases between them. CDR3 size: 15 residues. The CDR3 region has the DNA TGTGCCAGCAGACGGATATGGACCGATTACAATGAGCAGTTCTTC. Encoded protein: CASRRIWTDYNEQFF.

V and J are TRBV25-1 and TRBJ2-3; D ambiguous. There are 15 residues in the CDR3. Trimming pared 3 bases from V and 3 bases from J, leaving 13 bases between. Germline CDR1 MGHDK, CDR2 SYGVNS. This CDR3 is CASSDPRGPTDTQYF. DNA for the CDR3: TGTGCCAGCAGTGACCCCCGAGGACCAACAGATACGCAGTATTTT.

The V call is TRBV18, the J call TRBJ1-3; D gene unclear. Germline CDR1 and CDR2: KGHSH and LQKENI. The V and J ends lost 3 bases and 4 bases respectively, with 13 bases between them. This CDR3 is 15 amino acids long. The CDR3 region is CASSPQEAVGNTIYF. The CDR3 DNA is TGTGCCAGCTCACCTCAAGAGGCAGTCGGAAACACCATATATTTT.

The rearrangement joins TRBV21-1 to TRBJ2-3; the table's D call, TRBD1, has no DNA check behind it. TRBV21-1 is flagged as a pseudogene. There are 16 residues in the CDR3. CDR3 DNA: TGTGCCAGCCGAAGCACCGGGACAAACCGCACAGATACGCAGTATTTT. Its translation is CASRSTGTNRTDTQYF.

This clone was seen once. The chain couples TRBV19 to TRBJ2-7; TRBD2 aligns across 14 bases. The germline V gene has CDR1 LNHDA and CDR2 SQIVND (reference sequence). The V and J ends lost 4 bases and 4 bases, in that order; junction bases with no gene match: 3. This CDR3 comprises 15 residues. The CDR3, as DNA: TGTGCCAGTAGTAAGACTAGCGGGGGGGCTTACGAGCAGTACTTC. Encoded protein: CASSKTSGGAYEQYF.

This chain connects TRBV4-1 to TRBJ2-7, with D possibly being TRBD1 or TRBD2 (5 bases each). Between the trimmed V and J ends, which lost 5 bases and 2 bases, there was a span of 13 bases. Germline CDR1 and CDR2: MGHRA and YSYEKL. The CDR3 covers 14 residues. The CDR3, as DNA: TGCGCCAGCAGCGCCGGGACGGAGGCCTACGAGCAGTACTTC. Translating it yields CASSAGTEAYEQYF.

The chain links TRBV19 to TRBJ2-1; TRBD1 is a possible D gene (6 bases). The germline V gene has CDR1 LNHDA and CDR2 SQIVND (reference sequence). The CDR3 is made up of 14 amino acids. V was pared by 2 bases and J by 6 bases, with 11 bases between. This CDR3 reads CASSITQGGNEQFF. In nucleotides, the CDR3 is TGTGCCAGTAGTATAACCCAAGGGGGCAATGAGCAGTTCTTC.

This rearrangement joins TRBV27 to TRBJ2-5, with a weak D call TRBD2 (7 bases). Germline V lookup: CDR1 MNHEY, CDR2 SMNVEV (reference sequence). The CDR3 extends over 14 amino acids. The ends were cut back, 8 bases at V and 5 bases at J, with 18 bases in the middle. The CDR3 region has the DNA TGTGCCAGCCACGCTGGGGGGGCTGCGGAGACCCAGTACTTC. Translating it yields CASHAGGAAETQYF.

The chain recombines TRBV28 with TRBJ2-5, with D possibly TRBD2 on 6 matching bases. Per germline, CDR1 MDHEN and CDR2 SYDVKM. The CDR3 length is 14 residues. V lost 6 bases to trimming and J lost 5 bases, with 16 bases between them. The CDR3 is CASRTRRGSETQYF. CDR3 bases: TGTGCCAGCAGAACACGTCGGGGGTCCGAGACCCAGTACTTC.

The J gene is TRBJ2-7, the V gene TRBV18; D might be TRBD1 (5 bases). CDR1 is KGHSH and CDR2 is LQKENI in the germline V gene. The CDR3 is 12 residues long. V dropped 1 base and J dropped 5 bases, with 6 bases sitting between them. CDR3 sequence (DNA): TGTGCCAGCTCACCACTCAGGGACGAGCAGTACTTC. Encoded protein: CASSPLRDEQYF.

The chain recombines TRBV6-1 with TRBJ2-5; TRBD2 agrees at 7 bases. The germline gives CDR1 MNHNS, CDR2 SASEGT. The CDR3 length is 14 residues. V gave up 6 bases and J gave up 7 bases; unmatched junction bases: 11. The CDR3 region is CASSYGGTLGTQYF. CDR3 nucleotide sequence: TGTGCCAGCAGCTACGGGGGGACCTTAGGGACCCAGTACTTC.

The CDR3 region is CASSEGSAGRTFF. CDR3 bases: TGTGCCAGCAGTGAAGGGTCGGCAGGGCGAACTTTCTTT. This rearrangement joins TRBV2 to TRBJ1-1; the D gene is possibly TRBD1 (5 bases). The length of the CDR3 is 13 residues. Germline lookup yields CDR1 SNHLY and CDR2 FYNNEI. V was clipped by 1 base and J by 12 bases, with 15 bases between them. The full variable domain, rest sourced from reference TRBV2 and TRBJ1-1, is EPEVTQTPSHQVTQMGQEVILRCVPISNHLYFYWYRQILGQKVEFLVSFYNNEISEKSEIFDDQFSVERPDGSNFTLKIRSTKLEDSAMYFCASSEGSAGRTFFGQGTRLTVV.

The CDR3 sequence is CASSQDGQGTETQYF. CDR3 in DNA: TGCGCCAGCAGCCAGGATGGCCAAGGGACCGAGACCCAGTACTTC. The chain has TRBV4-3 and TRBJ2-5; D possibly uses TRBD1 or TRBD2 (5 bases each). The CDR3 is 15 amino acids. V was cut by 3 bases and J by 5 bases, with 16 bases left in between. Germline CDR1 and CDR2: LGHNA and YSLEER.

This sequence joins TRBV6-6 and TRBJ2-7; 10 nucleotides line up with TRBD1. V shed 5 bases, J shed 0 bases, and the junction held 4 bases outside the gene matches. The CDR3 is 15 amino acids. CDR1 MNHNY and CDR2 SVGAGI come from the germline V gene (reference sequence). The CDR3 reads CASSPGQGFSYEQYF. CDR3 in DNA: TGTGCCAGCAGTCCGGGACAGGGGTTCTCCTACGAGCAGTACTTC.

The chain combines TRBV2 with TRBJ1-6; 8 bases map to TRBD1. CDR1 and CDR2 (germline): SNHLY, FYNNEI. CDR3 length: 15 residues. The ends lost 3 bases at V and 6 bases at J; junction bases unmatched: 4. CDR3: CASSDWTGPNSPLHF. Written as DNA, the CDR3 is TGTGCCAGCAGTGATTGGACAGGGCCTAATTCACCCCTCCACTTT.